Below are 22 T cell receptor beta chains sequenced from a single sample in a study of cytomegalovirus exposure and HLA in healthy donors. The study ran its PCR with 60 Vbeta and 13 Jbeta primers. Repertoires were generated with immunoSEQ multiplex PCR, while TCRdb's copy carries only in-frame clones and drops some. Counted here are some 100,000 clones, less than 80% occurring once; the ten biggest clones make up 4.1%. The sample consisted of PBMCs. These receptor sequences come from a middle-aged man in good health and CMV-seronegative.

There are a few counts of this clone. A read error may produce the germline difference seen at one junction end. This specimen includes other DNA sequences encoding the same CDR3. The chain combines TRBV6-5 with TRBJ1-6, with a possible D match to TRBD1 (6 bases). Looked up from germline, CDR1 is MNHEY and CDR2 is SVGAGI. The CDR3 loop spans 14 amino acids. DNA for the CDR3: TGTGCCACCCTTCAGGGGTCCTATAATTCCCCCCTCCACTTT. Protein sequence: CATLQGSYNSPLHF.

As regards this clone: A read error may account for a junction end that differs from germline. Within the sample, other DNA sequences also encode this same CDR3. CDR3 in DNA: TGTGCCTGGAAGGGGTTCAACTACGGCTACACCTTC. Translation: CAWKGFNYGYTF. This rearrangement joins TRBV30 to TRBJ1-2, with D maybe TRBD1 (5 bases). This CDR3 is built from 12 residues. Germline V CDR1 and CDR2: GTSNPN, SVGIG (reference sequence).

This chain links TRBV30 with TRBJ1-2; D might be TRBD1 (5 bases). Germline V gene sequence: CDR1 GTSNPN, CDR2 SVGIG (reference sequence). This CDR3 contains 11 residues. The V end lost 2 bases, the J end lost 7 bases, and 8 bases lay between the germline ends. The CDR3 spells CAWSQGGGYTF. As DNA, the CDR3 is TGTGCCTGGAGTCAGGGTGGTGGCTACACCTTC.

The gene calls are TRBV6-5 and TRBJ1-2; 7 bases are a match to TRBD1. The CDR3 covers 12 residues. CDR1 is MNHEY, CDR2 SVGAGI, per germline. The junction had 6 bases not matched to a gene; V was cut back by 4 bases and J by 10 bases. CDR3 amino acids: CASSFRQGSYTF. In nucleotides, the CDR3 is TGTGCCAGCAGTTTCCGACAGGGATCCTACACCTTC.

V is TRBV5-1 and J is TRBJ2-3, with 11 bases fitting TRBD2. The CDR3 consists of 18 residues. V lost 0 bases, J lost 2 bases, and 8 bases stayed unmatched. Per germline, CDR1 SGHRS and CDR2 YFSETQ. In DNA, the CDR3 is TGCGCCAGCAGCTTGGCGTTACTAGCGGGGGCCTTCACAGATACGCAGTATTTT. Residues: CASSLALLAGAFTDTQYF.

The genes are TRBV21-1 and TRBJ2-7; no check of the table's D call, TRBD1, against the DNA was made. TRBV21-1 is tagged as a pseudogene. This CDR3 is built from 19 residues. CDR3 loop: CASSKKGGITGTRTYEQYF. The CDR3 nucleotides read TGTGCCAGCAGCAAAAAAGGGGGCATTACCGGGACAAGAACCTACGAGCAGTACTTC.

The J gene is TRBJ1-1, the V gene TRBV28; weak D call: TRBD1 (6 bases). Looked up from germline, CDR1 is MDHEN and CDR2 is SYDVKM. CDR3 length: 15 residues. V lost 3 bases, J lost 4 bases, and 15 bases lay in between. CDR3 DNA sequence: TGTGCCAGCAGTTTTCTAAGCGCCAGGGGCACTGAAGCTTTCTTT. This codes for CASSFLSARGTEAFF. The whole variable domain, filled in from reference TRBV28 and TRBJ1-1, reads DVKVTQSSRYLVKRTGEKVFLECVQDMDHENMFWYRQDPGLGLRLIYFSYDVKMKEKGDIPEGYSVSREKKERFSLILESASTNQTSMYLCASSFLSARGTEAFFGQGTRLTVV.

V usage is TRBV5-1 and J usage is TRBJ1-1; a possible D gene is TRBD1 (5 bases). The CDR3 spans 14 residues. Trimming left V 4 bases short and J 1 base short, with 11 bases between. Germline CDR1 is SGHRS and CDR2 is YFSETQ. Written as DNA, the CDR3 is TGCGCCAGCAGCGGAGGGACGGCGAACACTGAAGCTTTCTTT. Translated: CASSGGTANTEAFF.

The chain couples TRBV6-1 to TRBJ2-7; the D gene is possibly TRBD2 (5 bases). Germline loops: CDR1 MNHNS, CDR2 SASEGT. V lost 6 bases and J lost 3, with 12 bases in between. The CDR3 is 13 residues long. In nucleotides, the CDR3 is TGTGCCAGCAGCCTCGGACTGAACTACGAGCAGTACGTC. It is translated as CASSLGLNYEQYV.

The chain is built from TRBV4-2 and TRBJ2-7, with 10 positions matching TRBD2. This CDR3 contains 16 residues. In germline, CDR1 is LGHNA, CDR2 YNFKEQ. V lost 0 bases to trimming and J lost 5 bases; unmatched junction nucleotides: 7. CDR3 bases: TGTGCCAGCAGCCAAGATAGTAGCGGGGGGCCCCACGAGCAGTACGTC. Translating gives CASSQDSSGGPHEQYV.

The chain's CDR3 is CASSSGQTYEQYF. For the CDR3, the DNA is TGCGCCAGCAGCTCGGGACAGACCTACGAGCAGTACTTC. This sequence joins TRBV5-1 and TRBJ2-7, with TRBD1 matching over 7 bases. After removal of 3 bases from V and 2 bases from J, the junction contained 2 bases not matched to a gene. This CDR3 spans 13 amino acids. Germline V lookup: CDR1 SGHRS, CDR2 YFSETQ. Complete variable domain (other parts from reference TRBV5-1 and TRBJ2-7): KAGVTQTPRYLIKTRGQQVTLSCSPISGHRSVSWYQQTPGQGLQFLFEYFSETQRNKGNFPGRFSGRQFSNSRSEMNVSTLELGDSALYLCASSSGQTYEQYFGPGTRLTVT.

The CDR3 is CASSPGGWGGEQYF. CDR3 nucleotide sequence: TGTGCCAGCAGCCCGGGGGGGTGGGGAGGGGAGCAGTACTTC. The chain links TRBV7-9 to TRBJ2-7; 8 bases are a match to TRBD2. Trimming cost V 5 bases and J 7 bases; bases outside gene matches: 10. This CDR3 has 14 amino acids. Germline assignment: CDR1 SEHNR and CDR2 FQNEAQ (reference sequence).

Only a few counts were recorded for this clone. The V gene is TRBV11-2, the J gene TRBJ2-1; D is possibly TRBD2 (5 bases). Germline V gene sequence: CDR1 SGHAT, CDR2 FQNNGV. The CDR3 is 16 residues long. V gave up 1 base and J gave up 0 bases, with 10 bases separating them. In DNA form, the CDR3 reads TGTGCCAGCAGCTTAGGTACAGCGGTCTCCTACAATGAGCAGTTCTTC. Translation gives CASSLGTAVSYNEQFF. Using reference TRBV11-2 and TRBJ2-1 for the parts outside the CDR3, the full variable domain is EAGVAQSPRYKIIEKRQSVAFWCNPISGHATLYWYQQILGQGPKLLIQFQNNGVVDDSQLPKDRFSAERLKGVDSTLKIQPAKLEDSAVYLCASSLGTAVSYNEQFFGPGTRLTVL.

The chain links TRBV7-2 to TRBJ2-3, with D possibly being TRBD1 (5 bases). V shed 2 bases and J shed 5 bases, with 8 bases lying between them. This CDR3 spans 13 amino acids. Germline CDR1 reads SGHTA; CDR2 reads FQGNSA. In DNA form, the CDR3 reads TGTGCCAGCAGCTTATCCAGGGAAGATACGCAGTATTTT. It codes for CASSLSREDTQYF.

The chain has TRBV19 and TRBJ2-3; D unresolved. CDR1 LNHDA and CDR2 SQIVND come from the germline V gene (reference sequence). V was shortened by 4 bases and J by 0 bases, with 11 bases between the two germline ends. CDR3 size: 15 residues. The CDR3: CASSNYMSSTDTQYF. CDR3 nucleotides: TGTGCCAGTAGTAACTACATGTCTAGCACAGATACGCAGTATTTT. Complete variable domain (other parts from reference TRBV19 and TRBJ2-3): DGGITQSPKYLFRKEGQNVTLSCEQNLNHDAMYWYRQDPGQGLRLIYYSQIVNDFQKGDIAEGYSVSREKKESFPLTVTSAQKNPTAFYLCASSNYMSSTDTQYFGPGTRLTVL.

J is TRBJ1-4 and V is TRBV6-6; 7 nucleotides line up with TRBD1. Germline CDR1 is MNHNY and CDR2 is SVGAGI (reference sequence). The V and J ends lost 6 bases and 8 bases, in that order; junction bases with no gene match: 9. The CDR3 totals 14 residues. CDR3 DNA: TGTGCCAGCAGGTCGACAGGGTTTGGGGAAAAACTGTTTTTT. Translating it yields CASRSTGFGEKLFF.

This clone was observed a handful of times. V is TRBV6-1 and J is TRBJ2-5, with TRBD2 matching 9 bases. V gave up 3 bases and J gave up 5 bases; unmatched junction bases: 7. The CDR3 has 15 residues. Germline V CDR1 and CDR2: MNHNS, SASEGT. CDR3 sequence: CASSEVAGELETQYF. In nucleotides, the CDR3 is TGTGCCAGCAGTGAGGTAGCGGGGGAACTGGAGACCCAGTACTTC.

The chain combines TRBV6-1 with TRBJ1-2, with 10 bases identical to TRBD1. Per the germline V gene, CDR1 is MNHNS and CDR2 is SASEGT. The CDR3 is made up of 17 amino acids. The V and J ends lost 4 bases and 8 bases, in that order; junction bases with no gene match: 16. This chain's CDR3 is CASSGGTGAQTGKGYTF. For the CDR3, the DNA is TGTGCCAGCAGTGGGGGGACAGGGGCCCAAACTGGGAAGGGCTACACCTTC.

J is TRBJ2-6 and V is TRBV19; 9 positions agree with TRBD1. The CDR3 extends over 17 amino acids. After removal of 7 bases from V and 1 base from J, the junction contained 8 bases not matched to a gene. Germline CDR1 is LNHDA and CDR2 is SQIVND (reference sequence). The CDR3 nucleotides read TGTGCCAGTACCTATGGGACAGGGACATCTGGGGCCAACGTCCTGACTTTC. It yields the protein CASTYGTGTSGANVLTF.

This clone occurred a few times. This chain connects TRBV11-2 to TRBJ2-2; the match to TRBD2 covers 9 bases. Germline lookup yields CDR1 SGHAT and CDR2 FQNNGV. J was trimmed by 3 bases and V by 7 bases; bases with no gene match: 9. The CDR3 extends over 16 amino acids. Written as DNA, the CDR3 is TGTGCCAGCACCAAGACAGCGGGGGGACACACCGGGGAGCTGTTTTTT. Protein sequence: CASTKTAGGHTGELFF. Full variable domain (outside the CDR3, taken from reference TRBV11-2 and TRBJ2-2): EAGVAQSPRYKIIEKRQSVAFWCNPISGHATLYWYQQILGQGPKLLIQFQNNGVVDDSQLPKDRFSAERLKGVDSTLKIQPAKLEDSAVYLCASTKTAGGHTGELFFGEGSRLTVL.

This chain uses TRBV5-4 with TRBJ2-7, with D perhaps TRBD2 (5 bases). V lost 0 bases and J lost 0, with 10 bases in between. CDR3 length equals 15 residues. Germline-derived CDR1 and CDR2 are SGHNT and YYREEE (reference sequence). CDR3 bases: TGTGCCAGCAGCTTGGCCGGGGTGAGCTCCTACGAGCAGTACTTC. Its protein product is CASSLAGVSSYEQYF.

The chain combines TRBV14 with TRBJ1-5, with a weak D call TRBD1 (5 bases). Germline V gene lookup returns CDR1 SGHDN and CDR2 FVKESK. This CDR3 spans 16 amino acids. The V gene lost 0 bases and the J gene lost 5 bases, with 14 bases spanning the gap. CDR3 sequence reads: CASSQDCLDTYQPQHF. DNA for the CDR3: TGTGCCAGCAGCCAAGATTGCCTGGACACTTATCAGCCCCAGCATTTT.